This T cell receptor (beta chain) was identified in a study of CD8+CD57+ T cells in acquired aplastic anemia. The wider study: Mean yield of DNA from sorted CD4+ and CD8+ cells was approximately 3 ug.

This clonotype has a count of ten or more. No antigen is known for it. Study-level points and caveats: Between patients and controls, roughly 29 CD8+ CDR3 sequences were found in common.

Previously, flow cytometry had revealed CD8+CD57+ cell expansion in the patients chosen for sequencing. Both TCR beta VDJ combination and CDR3 sequence profiling were carried out. Genomic DNA was the template for this profiling. In TCRdb, the reads were re-called with MiXCR into one record per CDR3 protein. The table lists 200,000 or so distinct CDR3 sequences, less than 60% of them singletons. Looked up from germline, CDR1 is DFQATT and CDR2 is SNEGSKA (reference sequence). J was trimmed by 0 bases and V by 6 bases; bases with no gene match: 5. The CDR3 consists of 14 residues. The clonotype originates from a human donor with aplastic anemia. The sequenced sample consisted of sorted CD4+, CD8+, or CD8+CD57+ T cells (not recorded which) from PBMCs. This chain connects TRBV20-1 to TRBJ1-3, with TRBD1 identical over 7 bases. CDR3 loop: CSANRGSSGNTIYF. CDR3 nucleotide sequence: TGCAGTGCCAACAGGGGAAGCTCTGGAAACACCATATATTTT.